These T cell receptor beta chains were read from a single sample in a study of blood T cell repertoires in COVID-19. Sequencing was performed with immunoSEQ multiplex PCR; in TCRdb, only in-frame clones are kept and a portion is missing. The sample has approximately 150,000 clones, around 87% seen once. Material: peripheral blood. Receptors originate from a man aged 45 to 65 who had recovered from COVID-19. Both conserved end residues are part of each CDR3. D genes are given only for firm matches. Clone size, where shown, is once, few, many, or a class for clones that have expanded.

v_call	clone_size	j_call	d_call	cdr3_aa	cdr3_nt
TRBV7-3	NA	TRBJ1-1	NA	CASSLMATTEAFF	TGTGCCAGCAGCTTAATGGCCACCACTGAAGCTTTCTTT
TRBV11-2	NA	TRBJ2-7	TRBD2	CASSLKGQGGLEQYF	TGTGCCAGCAGCTTAAAAGGCCAGGGAGGGCTCGAGCAGTACTTC
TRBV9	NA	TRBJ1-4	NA	CASSVGQVKVAKLFF	TGTGCCAGCAGCGTAGGGCAGGTTAAGGTCGCAAAACTGTTTTTT
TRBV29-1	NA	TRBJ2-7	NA	CSVEIAYEQYF	TGCAGCGTTGAGATAGCTTACGAGCAGTACTTC
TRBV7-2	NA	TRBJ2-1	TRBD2	CASSLPGLGTNEQFF	TGTGCCAGCAGCTTACCCGGACTAGGTACGAATGAGCAGTTCTTC
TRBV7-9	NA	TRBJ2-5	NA	CASSRGDSQETQYF	TGTGCCAGCAGCCGCGGGGACAGTCAAGAGACCCAGTACTTC
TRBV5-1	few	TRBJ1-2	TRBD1	CASSLALGGASYTF	TGCGCCAGCAGCTTGGCCTTAGGGGGCGCGAGCTACACCTTC
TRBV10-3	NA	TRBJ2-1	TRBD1	CAISGDRLNDNEQFF	TGTGCCATCAGTGGGGACAGGCTTAACGACAATGAGCAGTTCTTC
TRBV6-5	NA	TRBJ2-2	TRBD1	CASRRDRVSTGELFF	TGTGCCAGCAGACGGGACAGGGTGTCCACCGGGGAGCTGTTTTTT
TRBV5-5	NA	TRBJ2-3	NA	CASSLGADVDTQYF	TGTGCCAGCAGCTTGGGGGCCGATGTGGATACGCAGTATTTT
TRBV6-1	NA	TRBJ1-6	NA	CASSDVRGRGNSPLHF	TGTGCCAGCAGTGATGTCAGGGGTAGGGGTAATTCACCCCTCCACTTT
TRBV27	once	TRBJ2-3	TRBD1	CASKQGATDTQYF	TGTGCCAGCAAACAGGGGGCCACAGATACGCAGTATTTT
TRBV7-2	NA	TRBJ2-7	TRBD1	CASSPRRTGIGEQYF	TGTGCCAGCAGCCCGAGACGGACAGGGATCGGCGAGCAGTACTTC
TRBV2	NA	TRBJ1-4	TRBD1	CASSRDRGREKLFF	TGTGCCAGCAGCCGCGACAGGGGGCGAGAAAAACTGTTTTTT
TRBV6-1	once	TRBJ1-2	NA	CASSSQGTYGYTF	TGTGCCAGCAGTTCGCAGGGAACCTATGGCTACACCTTC
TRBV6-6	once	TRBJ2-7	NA	CASSYYGAGVYEQYF	TGTGCCAGCAGTTACTATGGGGCAGGGGTTTACGAGCAGTACTTC
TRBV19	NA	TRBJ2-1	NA	CASSPGPYNEQFF	TGTGCCAGTAGTCCAGGGCCCTACAATGAGCAGTTCTTC